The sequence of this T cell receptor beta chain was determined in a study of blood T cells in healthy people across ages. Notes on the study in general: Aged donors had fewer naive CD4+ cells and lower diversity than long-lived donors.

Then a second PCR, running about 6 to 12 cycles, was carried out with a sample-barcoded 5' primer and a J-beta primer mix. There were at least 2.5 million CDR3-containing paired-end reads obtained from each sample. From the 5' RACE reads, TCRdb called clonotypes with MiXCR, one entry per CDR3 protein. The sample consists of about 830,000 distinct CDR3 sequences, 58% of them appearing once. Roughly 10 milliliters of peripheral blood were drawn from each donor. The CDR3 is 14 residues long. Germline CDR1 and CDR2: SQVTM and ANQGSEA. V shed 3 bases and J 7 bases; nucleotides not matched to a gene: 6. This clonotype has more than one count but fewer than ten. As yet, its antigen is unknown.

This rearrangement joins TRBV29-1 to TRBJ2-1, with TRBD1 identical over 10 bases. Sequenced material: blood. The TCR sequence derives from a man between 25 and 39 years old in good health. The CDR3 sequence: CSVEGRTGGNEQFF. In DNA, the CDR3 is TGCAGCGTTGAGGGGCGGACAGGGGGGAATGAGCAGTTCTTC.